The 28 T cell receptor beta chains below were found in one sample sequenced in a study of Ad26.COV2.S vaccination and SARS-CoV-2 variants. Treatment reported: roughly 18 received Ad26.COV2.S at low or high dose, single or two shots; about five received placebo; per-sample allocation not given. Samples were taken on day 63 after the first vaccine or placebo injection. Data came from immunoSEQ multiplex PCR; TCRdb stores just in-frame clones and leaves some out. The table records about 250,000 clones, around 90% of them present only once. The starting material was peripheral blood, obtained in a trial of Ad26.COV2.S vaccine versus placebo. All receptors derive from a person aged 18-60 years who received the Ad26.COV2.S COVID-19 vaccine or a placebo.

This clone was found once. The chain carries TRBV12-3 or TRBV12-4 and TRBJ2-1, with unresolved D. The CDR3 contains 13 residues. Between the trimmed V and J ends, which lost 1 base and 5 bases, there was a span of 6 bases. Here the CDR3 DNA reads TGTGCCAGCAGTTTAGGAAGCCACAATGAGCAGTTCTTC. Translated, it gives CASSLGSHNEQFF.

V and J are TRBV19 and TRBJ2-2, with no clear D. Trimming took 0 bases from V and 3 from J, leaving 11 bases between them. This CDR3 region has 16 residues. Germline assignment: CDR1 LNHDA and CDR2 SQIVND (reference sequence). CDR3 protein: CASSIDGRIYTGELFF. CDR3 in DNA: TGTGCCAGTAGTATAGATGGCAGGATCTACACCGGGGAGCTGTTTTTT.

The chain recombines TRBV6-5 with TRBJ2-6, with a tentative D call TRBD2 (7 bases). Germline CDR1 and CDR2: MNHEY and SVGAGI. V dropped 6 bases and J dropped 2 bases, with 11 bases sitting between them. The length of the CDR3 is 15 residues. CDR3 region: CASSWEGAGANVLTF. CDR3 sequence (DNA): TGTGCCAGCAGCTGGGAGGGGGCTGGGGCCAACGTCCTGACTTTC.

The chain uses TRBV6-2 or TRBV6-3 and TRBJ1-1; 9 positions match TRBD1. This CDR3 region has 15 residues. The germline V gene encodes CDR1 MNHEY and CDR2 SVGEGT. V dropped 0 bases and J dropped 5; count of bases not matched to a gene: 4. The CDR3 sequence: CASSYSQGAGTEAFF. The CDR3 bases are TGTGCCAGCAGTTACTCACAGGGGGCAGGGACTGAAGCTTTCTTT.

The chain uses TRBV4-1 and TRBJ1-1; a possible D gene is TRBD1 (6 bases). Per the germline V gene, CDR1 is MGHRA and CDR2 is YSYEKL. V gave up 2 bases and J gave up 3 bases, with 16 bases separating them. The CDR3 spans 16 residues. DNA of the CDR3: TGCGCCAGCAGCCAACAGGGGTTTAAGCAGGACACTGAAGCTTTCTTT. This encodes CASSQQGFKQDTEAFF.

The chain carries TRBV4-1 and TRBJ2-1; 11 bases are a match to TRBD2. CDR3 length: 17 amino acids. From germline, CDR1 is MGHRA and CDR2 YSYEKL. V dropped 4 bases and J dropped 7; count of bases not matched to a gene: 12. In nucleotides, the CDR3 is TGCGCCAGCAGCCCTATACCCACTAGCGGGAGCGCGAATGAGCAGTTCTTC. Translation gives CASSPIPTSGSANEQFF.

This clone was recorded only once. The rearrangement uses TRBV4-1 and TRBJ2-4; D gene uncertain. Trimming removed 0 bases at V and 7 bases at J, with 13 bases between. This CDR3 is built from 15 residues. Looked up from germline, CDR1 is MGHRA and CDR2 is YSYEKL. The CDR3 sequence is CASSQDRFSLNIQYF. The CDR3 bases are TGCGCCAGCAGCCAAGACAGGTTTAGCTTGAACATTCAGTACTTC.

This chain connects TRBV4-2 to TRBJ2-3, with 9 bases lining up with TRBD2. From germline, CDR1 is LGHNA and CDR2 YNFKEQ. CDR3 length: 17 amino acids. V lost 4 bases to trimming and J lost 2 bases; unmatched junction nucleotides: 10. Here the CDR3 DNA reads TGTGCCAGCAGCCTCCCGGAGGTAGCGGGAGACACAGATACGCAGTATTTT. Protein product: CASSLPEVAGDTDTQYF.

The count of this clone is one. This chain joins TRBV5-1 and TRBJ2-2, with 10 bases that match TRBD2. The CDR3 contains 16 residues. Germline CDR1 reads SGHRS; CDR2 reads YFSETQ. V lost 1 base, J lost 4 bases, and 4 bases stayed unmatched. CDR3 sequence: CASSLTASGGTGELFF. DNA for the CDR3: TGCGCCAGCAGCTTGACGGCTAGCGGGGGCACCGGGGAGCTGTTTTTT.

The chain combines TRBV18 with TRBJ1-2, with 7 bases identical to TRBD1. CDR1 and CDR2 from the germline V gene are KGHSH and LQKENI. This CDR3 spans 17 amino acids. The V and J ends lost 3 bases and 1 base, in that order; junction bases with no gene match: 11. The CDR3 sequence is CASSPNPRQGFNYGYTF. The CDR3 bases are TGTGCCAGCTCACCGAACCCTCGACAGGGCTTTAACTATGGCTACACCTTC.

This clone has a single count. The chain links TRBV30 to TRBJ2-3; D gene unclear. V was trimmed by 0 bases and J by 1 base, leaving 11 bases between them. This CDR3 has 15 residues. CDR1 and CDR2 from the germline V gene are GTSNPN and SVGIG (reference sequence). DNA of the CDR3: TGTGCCTGGAGTGTAGGGTCTGCCGGCACAGATACGCAGTATTTT. Translated: CAWSVGSAGTDTQYF.

The V call is TRBV7-9, the J call TRBJ2-1; TRBD2 matches at 12 bases. The CDR3 has 16 amino acids. The ends lost 8 bases at V and 6 bases at J; junction bases unmatched: 11. From germline, CDR1 is SEHNR and CDR2 FQNEAQ (reference sequence). The CDR3 loop is CASYFSTSGGTNEQFF. The CDR3 coding sequence is TGTGCCAGCTACTTTTCGACTAGCGGGGGCACCAATGAGCAGTTCTTC.

The V call is TRBV7-9, the J call TRBJ2-7; weak D call: TRBD2 (5 bases). The germline V gene encodes CDR1 SEHNR and CDR2 FQNEAQ (reference sequence). V was shortened by 6 bases and J by 2 bases, with 8 bases between the two germline ends. CDR3 length equals 12 residues. CDR3 sequence reads: CASSPGAYEQYF. The CDR3 DNA sequence: TGTGCCAGCAGTCCCGGGGCCTACGAGCAGTACTTC. Full variable domain (remainder filled in from reference TRBV7-9 and TRBJ2-7): DTGVSQNPRHKITKRGQNVTFRCDPISEHNRLYWYRQTLGQGPEFLTYFQNEAQLEKSRLLSDRFSAERPKGSFSTLEIQRTEQGDSAMYLCASSPGAYEQYFGPGTRLTVT.

This clone was seen only a few times. The J gene is TRBJ2-3, the V gene TRBV5-4, with D uncertain. CDR3 length: 15 residues. Per germline, CDR1 SGHNT and CDR2 YYREEE (reference sequence). V shed 0 bases and J shed 0 bases, with 8 bases lying between them. CDR3 region: CASSLATSSTDTQYF. DNA of the CDR3: TGTGCCAGCAGCTTGGCCACTTCTAGCACAGATACGCAGTATTTT.

This clone was recorded only once. The chain uses TRBV9 and TRBJ2-2; 12 bases are a match to TRBD2. Germline V gene lookup returns CDR1 SGDLS and CDR2 YYNGEE. Losses at the gene ends were 4 bases for V and 4 bases for J; bases not matched to a gene: 11. The CDR3 covers 18 residues. The CDR3 nucleotides are TGTGCCAGCAGCCCGAACCGACTAGCGGGAGTTTTCACCGGGGAGCTGTTTTTT. This gives the protein CASSPNRLAGVFTGELFF.

V and J are TRBV12-3 or TRBV12-4 and TRBJ2-1; D remains unclear. The CDR3 runs 11 residues. V gave up 2 bases and J gave up 8 bases, with 4 bases separating them. The CDR3 reads CASSLRDEQFF. Written as DNA, the CDR3 is TGTGCCAGCAGTTTACGGGATGAGCAGTTCTTC.

This chain links TRBV5-1 with TRBJ1-1, with D uncertain. The germline CDR1 and CDR2 sequences are SGHRS and YFSETQ. Trimming took 3 bases from V and 0 from J, leaving 12 bases between them. The CDR3 totals 15 residues. CDR3 in amino acids: CASSSSVHLNTEAFF. DNA of the CDR3: TGCGCCAGCAGCTCCTCGGTGCACTTGAACACTGAAGCTTTCTTT.

This clone was seen more than once but under ten times. This sequence joins TRBV11-2 and TRBJ1-3; unclear D gene. V was shortened by 1 base and J by 0 bases, with 7 bases between the two germline ends. Per the germline V gene, CDR1 is SGHAT and CDR2 is FQNNGV. The CDR3 has 15 residues. The CDR3 bases are TGTGCCAGCAGCTTAGTCGACGGCTCTGGAAACACCATATATTTT. Its protein is CASSLVDGSGNTIYF.

The chain employs TRBV4-3 and TRBJ2-5, with TRBD1 identical over 10 bases. Germline CDR1 reads LGHNA; CDR2 reads YSLEER. J lost 5 bases, V lost 0 bases, and 6 bases had no gene match. The CDR3 length is 16 residues. The CDR3 DNA sequence: TGCGCCAGCAGCCAAGATATGGGACAGGGGTATGAGACCCAGTACTTC. Residues: CASSQDMGQGYETQYF.

This CDR3 is CASSINSGVYNEQFF. Written as DNA, the CDR3 is TGTGCCAGCAGCATCAATAGCGGGGTCTACAATGAGCAGTTCTTC. The J gene is TRBJ2-1, the V gene TRBV7-2; TRBD2 matches 8 bases. V lost 5 bases and J lost 3; bases outside the gene matches: 6. The CDR3 consists of 15 residues. The germline CDR1 and CDR2 sequences are SGHTA and FQGNSA.

This clone was observed a few times. In DNA, the CDR3 is TGTGCCAGCAGTGATGGACGGACAGATACGCAGTATTTT. Its protein is CASSDGRTDTQYF. The chain combines TRBV25-1 with TRBJ2-3; no definite D call. The CDR3 length is 13 residues. The V gene's germline CDR1 is MGHDK and CDR2 SYGVNS. V was pared by 3 bases and J by 3 bases, with 7 bases between.

The chain employs TRBV9 and TRBJ2-2, with 10 bases fitting TRBD2. J was trimmed by 7 bases and V by 4 bases; bases with no gene match: 4. Germline V gene data show CDR1 as SGDLS and CDR2 as YYNGEE. This CDR3 is built from 14 residues. Here the CDR3 reads CASSLRTSGGELFF. CDR3 coding DNA: TGTGCCAGCAGCCTCAGGACTAGCGGCGGGGAGCTGTTTTTT.

The chain combines TRBV7-2 with TRBJ2-7; TRBD2 is a possible D gene (5 bases). The germline V gene has CDR1 SGHTA and CDR2 FQGNSA. The V end was cut by 2 bases, the J end by 1 base, with 9 bases between. CDR3 size: 14 residues. CDR3 residues: CASSLPSGSYEQYF. CDR3 sequence (DNA): TGTGCCAGCAGCTTACCCTCGGGGTCCTACGAGCAGTACTTC.

The V call is TRBV10-1, the J call TRBJ2-7; no firm D call. CDR3 length: 17 residues. The germline CDR1 and CDR2 sequences are WNHNN and SYGVQD (reference sequence). V lost 6 bases to trimming and J lost 4 bases, with 25 bases between them. CDR3 sequence reads: CASRERRTNCTTYEQYV. The CDR3 bases are TGCGCCAGCAGAGAAAGACGGACGAACTGTACGACTTACGAGCAGTACGTC.

V is TRBV6-2 or TRBV6-3 and J is TRBJ2-7, with D perhaps being TRBD1 or TRBD2 (6 bases each). Germline V CDR1 and CDR2: MNHEY, SVGEGT. The CDR3 length is 15 residues. V gave up 4 bases and J gave up 2 bases, with 15 bases separating them. This CDR3 reads CASSSPGDKPYEQYF. The CDR3 bases are TGTGCCAGCAGTTCCCCGGGGGACAAGCCCTACGAGCAGTACTTC.

J is TRBJ2-7 and V is TRBV5-1; unclear D gene. The germline V gene encodes CDR1 SGHRS and CDR2 YFSETQ. This CDR3 has 16 amino acids. V lost 1 base and J 3 bases, leaving 17 bases between the germline ends. Here the CDR3 reads CASSLYSGRRLYEQYF. CDR3 DNA: TGCGCCAGCAGCTTGTACTCAGGTAGACGACTCTACGAGCAGTACTTC.

The chain uses TRBV7-9 and TRBJ2-5; 11 nucleotides agree with TRBD1. V shed 4 bases, J shed 4 bases, and the junction held 5 bases outside the gene matches. The germline V gene has CDR1 SEHNR and CDR2 FQNEAQ (reference sequence). This CDR3 comprises 15 residues. The DNA of the CDR3 is TGTGCCAGCAGCTCCCAGGGGACAGGGGGAGAGACCCAGTACTTC. Translated, it gives CASSSQGTGGETQYF.

The chain combines TRBV4-3 with TRBJ2-3; no firm D call. Germline V gene sequence: CDR1 LGHNA, CDR2 YSLEER. The V and J ends lost 3 bases and 3 bases respectively, with 7 bases between them. The CDR3 loop spans 13 amino acids. This CDR3 is CASSQLRTDTQYF. CDR3 DNA: TGCGCCAGCAGCCAGCTCAGGACAGATACGCAGTATTTT.